The 18 T cell receptor beta chains reported below all come from one sample, sequenced in a study of cytotoxic CD8 clonotypes in ibrutinib-treated CLL. Assay: immunoSEQ multiplex PCR; the TCRdb copy retains only in-frame clones and omits some. The profile shows approximately 350,000 clones, roughly 70% of them singletons. The specimen was PBMCs, collected after 36 months of ibrutinib treatment. The receptors shown here come from a human donor with chronic lymphocytic leukemia.

The rearrangement uses TRBV27 and TRBJ1-5; D gene uncertain. There are 15 residues in the CDR3. Germline V lookup: CDR1 MNHEY, CDR2 SMNVEV (reference sequence). The V end lost 2 bases, the J end lost 2 bases, and 10 bases lay between the germline ends. CDR3 nucleotide sequence: TGTGCCAGCAGTTTAAATCTCTTGGGCAATCAGCCCCAGCATTTT. As protein: CASSLNLLGNQPQHF.

This rearrangement joins TRBV10-1 to TRBJ2-1; TRBD1 is a possible D gene (5 bases). The V and J ends lost 4 bases and 3 bases respectively, with 10 bases between them. Germline-derived CDR1 and CDR2 are WNHNN and SYGVQD (reference sequence). The CDR3 extends over 14 amino acids. The CDR3 spells CASSVDSVYNEQFF. CDR3 sequence (DNA): TGCGCCAGCAGTGTAGACAGTGTCTACAATGAGCAGTTCTTC.

The sample holds a few counts of this clone. The chain couples TRBV4-1 to TRBJ2-7, with 10 positions matching TRBD2. This CDR3 spans 17 amino acids. V lost 0 bases, J lost 2 bases, and 7 bases stayed unmatched. Germline lookup yields CDR1 MGHRA and CDR2 YSYEKL. CDR3: CASSQEPRLAGPYEQYF. DNA for the CDR3: TGCGCCAGCAGCCAAGAGCCCCGACTAGCGGGTCCCTACGAGCAGTACTTC.

The chain has TRBV7-2 and TRBJ2-3; D is uncertain. V was clipped by 5 bases and J by 9 bases, with 12 bases between them. CDR1 SGHTA and CDR2 FQGNSA come from the germline V gene. The CDR3 is 12 amino acids. The CDR3 sequence is CASSQEVSTQYF. CDR3 nucleotides: TGTGCCAGCAGCCAGGAAGTATCGACGCAGTATTTT.

The V call is TRBV11-2, the J call TRBJ2-2; D call uncertain. Trimming stripped 1 base from V and 4 bases from J, with 19 bases between. CDR1 and CDR2 from the germline V gene are SGHAT and FQNNGV. There are 18 residues in the CDR3. The CDR3 is CASSLGLLRQRRTGELFF. CDR3 nucleotide sequence: TGTGCCAGCAGCTTAGGGTTACTTCGGCAGCGCCGCACCGGGGAGCTGTTTTTT.

V usage is TRBV29-1 and J usage is TRBJ2-7; a weak D match, TRBD1 (6 bases). Germline assignment: CDR1 SQVTM and CDR2 ANQGSEA. The germline V and J ends were trimmed by 0 bases and 4 bases, with 16 bases remaining between them. The CDR3 totals 15 residues. This CDR3 is CSVEEMDRSSYEQYF. The CDR3 bases are TGCAGCGTTGAAGAGATGGACAGATCCTCTTACGAGCAGTACTTC.

CDR3 sequence reads: CASSLGVTSTDTQYF. CDR3 nucleotides: TGCGCCAGCAGCCTCGGGGTTACTAGCACAGATACGCAGTATTTT. The rearrangement links TRBV5-1 to TRBJ2-3; tentatively, D is TRBD2 (5 bases). V lost 4 bases and J lost 0, with 12 bases in between. CDR1 is SGHRS, CDR2 YFSETQ, per germline. The CDR3 is made up of 15 amino acids.

J is TRBJ2-1 and V is TRBV4-1; no definite D call. Trimming took 5 bases from V and 11 from J, leaving 16 bases between them. CDR1 and CDR2 (germline): MGHRA, YSYEKL. The CDR3 is made up of 13 amino acids. The CDR3 protein is CASSEVHREQQFF. DNA for the CDR3: TGCGCCAGCAGCGAAGTCCATCGAGAGCAGCAGTTCTTC.

V is TRBV10-2 and J is TRBJ1-4; D is perhaps TRBD1 (5 bases). V was clipped by 6 bases and J by 2 bases, with 10 bases between them. In germline, CDR1 is WSHSY, CDR2 SAAADI. CDR3 size: 14 residues. In DNA form, the CDR3 reads TGCGCCAGCAGGTTCGGGGGTACTAATGAAAAACTGTTTTTT. Its translation is CASRFGGTNEKLFF.

The chain has TRBV7-9 and TRBJ2-7; 9 nucleotides line up with TRBD1. CDR3 length equals 15 residues. The germline CDR1 and CDR2 sequences are SEHNR and FQNEAQ (reference sequence). J lost 0 bases, V lost 1 base, and 1 base had no gene match. CDR3 coding DNA: TGTGCCAGCAGCTTAGGGGGACAGGGCTCCTACGAGCAGTACTTC. Translated, it gives CASSLGGQGSYEQYF.

The chain combines TRBV10-3 with TRBJ1-1; tentatively, D is TRBD1 (5 bases). This CDR3 comprises 12 residues. CDR1 is ENHRY and CDR2 is SYGVKD in the germline V gene. V dropped 4 bases and J dropped 7 bases, with 10 bases sitting between them. The CDR3 protein is CAISGQGVEAFF. The CDR3 nucleotides read TGTGCCATCAGTGGGCAGGGAGTTGAAGCTTTCTTT.

V and J are TRBV27 and TRBJ2-1, with D perhaps assigned TRBD1 or TRBD2 (5 bases each). In germline, CDR1 is MNHEY, CDR2 SMNVEV (reference sequence). The V and J ends lost 2 bases and 7 bases respectively, with 12 bases between them. The CDR3 runs 14 residues. The CDR3 DNA sequence: TGTGCCAGCAGTTTAACGGGACCCCAGAATGAGCAGTTCTTC. Encoded protein: CASSLTGPQNEQFF.

As DNA, the CDR3 is TGTGCCAGCAGTGCGGGGGGCCATGAGCAGTTCTTC. Translating gives CASSAGGHEQFF. The V and J genes are TRBV7-8 and TRBJ2-1, with 8 positions matching TRBD2. This CDR3 is 12 amino acids long. Losses at the gene ends were 6 bases for V and 8 bases for J; bases not matched to a gene: 3. The germline V gene has CDR1 SGHVS and CDR2 FQNEAQ.

This chain connects TRBV9 to TRBJ2-2, with D perhaps matching TRBD1 (5 bases). This CDR3 is built from 16 residues. Germline assignment: CDR1 SGDLS and CDR2 YYNGEE. V lost 0 bases and J 1 base, leaving 10 bases between the germline ends. This CDR3 is CASSVEAGWNTGELFF. The CDR3 coding sequence is TGTGCCAGCAGCGTAGAGGCAGGGTGGAACACCGGGGAGCTGTTTTTT.

V is TRBV19 and J is TRBJ2-7; 8 positions agree with TRBD2. The V gene end was trimmed by 5 bases and the J gene end by 4 bases; junction bases not matched to a gene: 10. The CDR3 is 15 amino acids. Germline CDR1 LNHDA, CDR2 SQIVND (reference sequence). Here the CDR3 reads CASSRFSGESYEQYF. The DNA of the CDR3 is TGTGCCAGTAGTCGATTTAGCGGGGAATCTTACGAGCAGTACTTC.

A few counts support this clone. This chain uses TRBV6-5 with TRBJ2-2, with D possibly called TRBD1 or TRBD2 (5 bases each). V lost 0 bases and J lost 6, with 8 bases in between. Germline CDR1 is MNHEY and CDR2 is SVGAGI. The CDR3 sequence is 14 residues long. For the CDR3, the DNA is TGTGCCAGCAGTTACTCTCCGGGGCCCGGGGAGCTGTTTTTT. Its translation: CASSYSPGPGELFF.

V gene TRBV5-1 combines with J gene TRBJ1-5; D remains unclear. This CDR3 is built from 16 residues. V was pared by 4 bases and J by 2 bases, with 16 bases between. Germline V lookup: CDR1 SGHRS, CDR2 YFSETQ. DNA of the CDR3: TGCGCCAGCAGCCCGATATCGCCGAGGGGCAATCAGCCCCAGCATTTT. Its protein is CASSPISPRGNQPQHF.

The V call is TRBV7-9, the J call TRBJ2-6, with D maybe TRBD1 (5 bases). The CDR3 is 19 amino acids. The germline V gene encodes CDR1 SEHNR and CDR2 FQNEAQ (reference sequence). The V end lost 7 bases, the J end lost 0 bases, and 22 bases lay between the germline ends. The CDR3 nucleotides are TGTGCCAGCACCCTAGACTGGAACAGGCAAGGCTCTGGGGCCAACGTCCTGACTTTC. Its translation is CASTLDWNRQGSGANVLTF.